This TCR beta chain was sequenced during a study of T cell responses to AZD1222 COVID-19 vaccine. The study's findings and limits: Sampling that yielded the repertoires occurred only after the peak T cell response. Vaccine-associated CD4 TCRs ranged over spike, dominating at 160-218 and 743-854. White British donors predominated, females outnumbered males, and clonal diversity was possibly underestimated. Targeting of unmutated variant regions was reportedly seen in nearly half of spike-specific TCRs.

To note about this clone: Antigen: not known.

Some clones are missing from TCRdb's copy, which holds only in-frame ones; the method was immunoSEQ multiplex PCR. The sample includes 150,000 to 200,000 clones, 85% to 95% of them seen just once. The sample here was peripheral blood, taken 28 days after the second AZD1222 dose. This receptor was identified in an adult who received the AZD1222 COVID-19 vaccine.

The CDR3 nucleotides read TGTGCCAGCAGCCCCCTCAGGGGAGGTGGCACAGATACGCAGTATTTT. Its protein product is CASSPLRGGGTDTQYF. This chain links TRBV11-2 with TRBJ2-3; D could derive from TRBD1 or TRBD2 (6 bases each). The CDR3 has 16 amino acids. Germline CDR1 is SGHAT and CDR2 is FQNNGV. Trimming removed 5 bases at V and 1 base at J, with 16 bases between.